Sequencing of this TCR beta chain was carried out in a study of blood T cell repertoires in COVID-19. On the study more broadly: The cDNA or gDNA used as material had been derived from T cells, B-cell-depleted T cells, or PBMCs.

Original analysis: The assay estimated nucleated cells by amplifying reference gene primers. Data came from immunoSEQ multiplex PCR; TCRdb stores just in-frame clones and leaves some out. V and J calls plus clone size are reproduced from that table; the DNA served to infer D and trimming. The sample carries 390,000 or so clones, more than 75% recorded once. This receptor was identified in a woman between 25 and 40 years old with COVID-19, enrolled during active disease. The sample consisted of peripheral blood.

CDR3 amino acids: CASSQDPSGIYNEQFF. Written as DNA, the CDR3 is TGCGCCAGCAGCCAAGATCCCAGCGGGATATACAATGAGCAGTTCTTC. The chain joins TRBV4-3 to TRBJ2-1, with TRBD2 matching 7 bases. Trimming cost V 0 bases and J 4 bases; bases outside gene matches: 6. The CDR3 sequence is 16 residues long. CDR1 is LGHNA and CDR2 is YSLEER in the germline V gene.